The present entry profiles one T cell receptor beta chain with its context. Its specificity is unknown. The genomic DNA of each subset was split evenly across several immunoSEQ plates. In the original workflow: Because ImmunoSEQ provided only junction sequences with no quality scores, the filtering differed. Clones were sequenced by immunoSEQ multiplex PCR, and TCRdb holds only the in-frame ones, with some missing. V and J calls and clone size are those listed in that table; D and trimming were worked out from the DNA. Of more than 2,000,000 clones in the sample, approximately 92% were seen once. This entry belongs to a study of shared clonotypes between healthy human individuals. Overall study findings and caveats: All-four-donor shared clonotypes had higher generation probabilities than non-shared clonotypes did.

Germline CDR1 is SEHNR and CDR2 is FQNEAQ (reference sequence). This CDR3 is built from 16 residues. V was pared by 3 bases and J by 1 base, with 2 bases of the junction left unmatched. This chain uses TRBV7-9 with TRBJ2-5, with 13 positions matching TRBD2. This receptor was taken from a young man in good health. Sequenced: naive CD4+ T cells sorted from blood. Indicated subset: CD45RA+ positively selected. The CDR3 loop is CASSLGTSGTQETQYF. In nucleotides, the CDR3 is TGTGCCAGCAGCTTGGGGACTAGCGGGACCCAAGAGACCCAGTACTTC.